Sequencing of this T cell receptor (beta chain) was carried out in a study of Tregs in tolerant kidney transplant recipients. Regulatory T cells were sorted from thawed PBMCs rested overnight at 37°C with around 180 IU/ml IL-2. Clones were sequenced by immunoSEQ multiplex PCR, and TCRdb holds only the in-frame ones, with some missing. The sample lists roughly 18,000 clones, roughly 82% occurring once. On this clone: Its cognate antigen is unknown.

General study points: Activated donor B cell expansion appeared to reveal the most relevant donor-specific TCRbeta repertoire.

Sequencing was carried out using Tregs from blood. This receptor was identified in a human donor in good health.

CDR3 in amino acids: CATSREATYEQYF. The CDR3 DNA follows: TGTGCCACCAGCAGAGAGGCGACCTACGAGCAGTACTTC. The chain uses TRBV15 and TRBJ2-5; D gene uncertain. The better agreement between TRBJ2-7 and the DNA end casts doubt on the J call. The CDR3 is 13 residues long. CDR1 is LNHNV and CDR2 is YYDKDF in the germline V gene (reference sequence).